This T cell receptor beta chain was found in a study of beta chain features in type 1 diabetes. Expressed TCRB transcripts were sequenced, since all the RNA that had been isolated was reverse transcribed. Assay used: immunoSEQ multiplex PCR; TCRdb lists only in-frame clones, some missing. Counted here are some 220,000 clones, about 11% occurring once; the ten biggest clones make up approximately 1.4%. In this sample, this clone turned up a few times. This CDR3 is built from 14 residues. Per germline, CDR1 LNHNV and CDR2 YYDKDF (reference sequence). The junction had 7 bases not matched to a gene; V was cut back by 5 bases and J by 7 bases.

The material sequenced was central memory CD4+ T cells from blood. The J gene is TRBJ1-5, the V gene TRBV15; TRBD1 agrees at 8 bases. This TCR was sampled from a man between 18 and 29 years old in good health. The CDR3 coding sequence is TGTGCCACCAGCGCTGACAGGGGCTTGCAGCCCCAGCATTTT. Its translation is CATSADRGLQPQHF.